The sequence of this TCR beta chain was determined in a study of blood T cell repertoires in COVID-19. Study overall: The samples span acute and convalescent COVID-19 from the United States, Italy and Spain. From T cells, B-cell-depleted T cells, or PBMCs came the material, which was cDNA or gDNA.

With 3 bases clipped from V and 6 bases from J, the junction kept 13 bases outside the gene matches. Per the germline V gene, CDR1 is SGHRS and CDR2 is YFSETQ. The CDR3 sequence is 18 residues long. Measured with immunoSEQ multiplex PCR; TCRdb has only the in-frame clones, and not every one. The sample holds about 120,000 clones, 70% to 90% seen once. Sequences were obtained from peripheral blood. The rearrangement joins TRBV5-1 to TRBJ2-5, with 14 bases lining up with TRBD2. This clonotype was sampled from a woman aged 50 to 65 with active or convalescent COVID-19. The CDR3 protein is CASSSLPGTSGSTKTQYF. CDR3 nucleotides: TGCGCCAGCAGCTCCCTCCCCGGGACTAGCGGGAGTACGAAGACCCAGTACTTC.